Each of the 22 T cell receptor beta chains below was sequenced from the same sample in a study of T cells in Graves' hyperthyroidism and ophthalmopathy (dated by TCRdb to about 2019). The library was generated by multiplex PCR. Data came from an Illumina HiSeq 2000. The TCR beta CDR3 regions were amplified from RNA transcripts. The TCR CDR3 was subjected to a first round of RT-PCR using the HTBI primer set and the Qiagen OneStep RT-PCR kit. Clones were called with MiXCR by TCRdb after fastp trimmed the public reads at Q25, and only in-frame beta chains were retained. Rows matching on CDR3 protein sequence are summarized as one entry with the most common DNA and genes. The sample table records under 650,000 distinct CDR3 sequences; around 15% of these occur just once. Approximately 3.8% of the sample belongs to the ten largest clones. Sequencing used blood. These receptors originate from a woman in her thirties with Graves' hyperthyroidism.

This clonotype was detected ten times or more. The chain combines TRBV28 with TRBJ2-5; the match to TRBD1 covers 9 bases. After removal of 8 bases from V and 0 bases from J, the junction contained 16 bases not matched to a gene. CDR1 is MDHEN and CDR2 is SYDVKM in the germline V gene. The CDR3 is made up of 18 amino acids. This chain's CDR3 is CASEDSGFGTGYQETQYF. Here the CDR3 DNA reads TGTGCCAGCGAGGATTCGGGGTTTGGGACAGGGTACCAAGAGACCCAGTACTTC.

This clonotype was recorded a few times. The chain is built from TRBV6-1 and TRBJ2-6; D is uncertain. The CDR3 runs to 14 residues. The germline V gene has CDR1 MNHNS and CDR2 SASEGT. The ends were cut back, 1 base at V and 2 bases at J, with 3 bases in the middle. The chain's CDR3 is CASSEVPGANVLTF. CDR3 in DNA: TGTGCCAGCAGTGAAGTCCCTGGGGCCAACGTCCTGACTTTC.

The chain combines TRBV28 with TRBJ2-2, with TRBD2 matching 7 bases. With 1 base clipped from V and 4 bases from J, the junction kept 27 bases outside the gene matches. In germline, CDR1 is MDHEN, CDR2 SYDVKM. The CDR3 is 23 amino acids. The CDR3 protein is CASSLSLHPVLAKRREITGELFF. The CDR3 coding sequence is TGTGCCAGCAGTTTATCCCTCCATCCAGTACTAGCGAAGCGCAGGGAAATCACCGGGGAGCTGTTTTTT.

This chain uses TRBV28 with TRBJ1-1; tentative D call: TRBD1 (5 bases). Germline CDR1 MDHEN, CDR2 SYDVKM. Trimming removed 10 bases from V and 3 bases from J, with 9 bases in between. This CDR3 is 11 amino acids long. This CDR3 is CAILGDTEAFF. The CDR3 DNA follows: TGTGCCATCTTGGGGGACACTGAAGCTTTCTTT.

This clonotype was counted between two and nine times. The genes are TRBV12-3 or TRBV12-4 and TRBJ2-4; D not resolved. With 7 bases removed from V and 0 bases from J, the gap between germline ends came to 13 bases. The CDR3 has 15 residues. CDR3 in amino acids: CASKKADLAKNIQYF. DNA of the CDR3: TGTGCCAGCAAGAAGGCAGACCTAGCCAAAAACATTCAGTACTTC.

About this clonotype: At one boundary the junction diverges from the germline segment, which might be a read error. J is TRBJ2-5 and V is TRBV3-1, with 7 bases aligning to TRBD2. The germline CDR1 and CDR2 sequences are LGHDT and YNNKEL (reference sequence). The CDR3 loop spans 12 amino acids. CDR3 DNA: TGTGCCAGCAGCCGGGGGAGGGAGACCCAGCACTTC. Residues: CASSRGRETQHF.

This clonotype was counted ten times or more. This rearrangement joins TRBV6-1 to TRBJ2-1; no clear D gene. Germline V gene sequence: CDR1 MNHNS, CDR2 SASEGT. V lost 4 bases, J lost 0 bases, and 13 bases lay in between. The CDR3 loop spans 16 amino acids. CDR3 nucleotides: TGTGCCAGCAGTGTCAGACGCCGCAGCTCCTACAATGAGCAGTTCTTC. It codes for CASSVRRRSSYNEQFF.

This clonotype was recorded at least ten times. The chain has TRBV18 and TRBJ1-2; 9 nucleotides match TRBD1. The V gene's germline CDR1 is KGHSH and CDR2 LQKENI. The length of the CDR3 is 15 residues. With 5 bases clipped from V and 4 bases from J, the junction kept 8 bases outside the gene matches. CDR3 sequence: CASSSTQGASYGYTF. The DNA for the CDR3 is TGTGCCAGCTCATCGACACAGGGGGCGTCCTATGGCTACACCTTC.

In this sample, this clonotype turned up a few times. A junction end diverges from the germline sequence, so it may reflect a read error. The V gene is TRBV10-2, the J gene TRBJ2-7, with 12 bases that match TRBD2. Germline V lookup: CDR1 WSHSY, CDR2 SAAADI. The length of the CDR3 is 14 residues. Here the CDR3 reads CASKRTSGTDEQCF. The CDR3 DNA follows: TGCGCCAGCAAAAGGACTAGCGGGACGGACGAGCAGTGCTTC.

This clonotype was detected a few times. The chain couples TRBV6-1 to TRBJ1-5; D not resolved. CDR3 size: 15 residues. In germline, CDR1 is MNHNS, CDR2 SASEGT. The V and J ends lost 7 bases and 1 base respectively, with 14 bases between them. The DNA of the CDR3 is TGTGCCAGCACCCGGAGCTCGGGGAGCAATCAGCCCCAGCATTTT. Encoded protein: CASTRSSGSNQPQHF.

The chain couples TRBV6-2 or TRBV6-3 to TRBJ1-1, with 7 bases matching TRBD1. Trimming took 0 bases from V and 5 from J; bases not matched to a gene: 6. CDR3 length: 15 residues. Germline V CDR1 and CDR2: MNHEY, SVGEGT. For the CDR3, the DNA is TGTGCCAGCAGTTACTCGCCGACAGGGTATACTGAAGCTTTCTTT. Its protein is CASSYSPTGYTEAFF.

A word on this clonotype: This may come from a read error, since a much larger clone is one base off. The chain recombines TRBV7-2 with TRBJ2-1, with 12 bases that match TRBD2. The CDR3 runs to 15 residues. Germline V gene sequence: CDR1 SGHTA, CDR2 FQGNSA. In DNA, the CDR3 is TGTGCCAGCAGCCCCGGGACTAGCGGGTTCAATGAGCAGCTCTTC. Translated: CASSPGTSGFNEQLF.

V gene TRBV28 combines with J gene TRBJ2-3; D tentatively fits TRBD1 or TRBD2 (7 bases each). The CDR3 loop spans 16 amino acids. Germline CDR1 MDHEN, CDR2 SYDVKM. V lost 3 bases and J lost 0, with 13 bases in between. DNA for the CDR3: TGTGCCAGCAGTTTTCAGGGGGGGTTTAGCACAGATACGCAGTATTTT. This codes for CASSFQGGFSTDTQYF. Filled out from reference TRBV28 and TRBJ2-3, the complete variable domain reads DVKVTQSSRYLVKRTGEKVFLECVQDMDHENMFWYRQDPGLGLRLIYFSYDVKMKEKGDIPEGYSVSREKKERFSLILESASTNQTSMYLCASSFQGGFSTDTQYFGPGTRLTVL.

At least ten counts were recorded for this clonotype. This rearrangement joins TRBV27 to TRBJ2-3; 10 bases align to TRBD2. This CDR3 spans 18 amino acids. The J segment lost 5 bases and the V segment lost 6 bases, leaving 17 bases of the junction unmatched. Germline V gene data show CDR1 as MNHEY and CDR2 as SMNVEV (reference sequence). CDR3 protein: CASSNIFEAGGPGDTQYF. CDR3 nucleotide sequence: TGTGCCAGCAGCAACATATTCGAAGCGGGAGGGCCGGGAGATACGCAGTATTTT.

In its sample, this clonotype was seen many times. The chain has TRBV20-1 and TRBJ1-6, with TRBD1 as a possible D gene (6 bases). This CDR3 has 17 amino acids. Germline CDR1 reads DFQATT; CDR2 reads SNEGSKA (reference sequence). V was pared by 0 bases and J by 8 bases, with 20 bases between. The CDR3 DNA is TGCAGTGCTAGAGACCCGGGAGGGGGGTCCGTGGATTCACCCCTCCACTTT. Encoded protein: CSARDPGGGSVDSPLHF.

This clonotype has more than one count but fewer than ten. The chain is built from TRBV27 and TRBJ2-7; D might be TRBD2 (6 bases). The length of the CDR3 is 15 residues. CDR1 and CDR2 (germline): MNHEY, SMNVEV (reference sequence). V lost 5 bases to trimming and J lost 5 bases, with 19 bases between them. CDR3 DNA sequence: TGTGCCAGCAGTCCCCGTGGAGGGAACTACGACGAGCAGTACTTC. Residues: CASSPRGGNYDEQYF.

There are a few counts of this clonotype. The chain is built from TRBV4-3 and TRBJ2-2; D not resolved. Germline V gene lookup returns CDR1 LGHNA and CDR2 YSLEER. The CDR3 loop spans 14 amino acids. V gave up 7 bases and J gave up 0 bases, with 9 bases separating them. Here the CDR3 reads CASNEDSNTGELFF. Written as DNA, the CDR3 is TGCGCCAGCAACGAAGATTCGAACACCGGGGAGCTGTTTTTT.

This clonotype was found a few times. The chain links TRBV19 to TRBJ1-1; 8 bases map to TRBD1. The V gene's germline CDR1 is LNHDA and CDR2 SQIVND (reference sequence). The CDR3 runs 16 residues. The V gene end was trimmed by 7 bases and the J gene end by 0 bases; junction bases not matched to a gene: 10. This chain's CDR3 is CASTQGQDAMNTEAFF. CDR3 nucleotides: TGTGCCAGTACCCAGGGACAGGACGCTATGAACACTGAAGCTTTCTTT.

This clonotype was detected many times. The chain is built from TRBV7-2 and TRBJ2-1; the D is unclear. The ends were cut back, 5 bases at V and 4 bases at J, with 9 bases in the middle. This CDR3 region has 13 residues. The germline gives CDR1 SGHTA, CDR2 FQGNSA. The CDR3 protein is CASSPQSYNEQFF. The CDR3 region has the DNA TGTGCCAGCAGCCCACAGTCTTACAATGAGCAGTTCTTC.

The chain combines TRBV4-1 with TRBJ2-7; 11 bases agree with TRBD2. The CDR3 runs to 16 residues. The germline CDR1 and CDR2 sequences are MGHRA and YSYEKL. Trimming removed 1 base from V and 7 bases from J; junction bases left unmatched: 9. CDR3 in amino acids: CASSQGSLAGVGEQYF. The CDR3 nucleotides read TGCGCCAGCAGCCAAGGCTCACTAGCGGGAGTGGGAGAGCAGTACTTC.

As regards this clonotype: This clone may be a read error of a much larger clone one base away. The chain uses TRBV13 and TRBJ1-1; D uncertain. Germline V gene lookup returns CDR1 PRHDT and CDR2 FYEKMQ (reference sequence). The length of the CDR3 is 16 residues. The germline V and J ends were trimmed by 5 bases and 4 bases, with 20 bases remaining between them. The CDR3 protein is CASSDSKMGFGTEAFF. CDR3 bases: TGTGCCAGCAGCGACTCAAAAATGGGTTTTGGCACTGAAGCTTTCTTT.

The chain has TRBV28 and TRBJ2-5, with 8 bases aligning to TRBD2. Germline-derived CDR1 and CDR2 are MDHEN and SYDVKM. The CDR3 is 18 residues long. V lost 2 bases to trimming and J lost 5 bases; unmatched junction nucleotides: 16. The CDR3 region has the DNA TGTGCCAGCAGTTTAATGCTTGGGTTGCTAGCGGGTGGTGAGACCCAGTACTTC. Protein sequence: CASSLMLGLLAGGETQYF.